A selection of T cell receptor beta chains follows, all from one sample in a study of radiotherapy plus CTLA-4 blockade in lung cancer. Libraries were prepared by immunoSEQ multiplex PCR; TCRdb keeps only in-frame clonotypes and omits some of them. The sample lists around 100,000 clones, more than 65% occurring once. Sequencing was performed on peripheral blood, taken from a patient treated with radiotherapy plus ipilimumab. The receptors come from a human donor with non-small cell lung cancer that progressed on radiotherapy plus ipilimumab. Some clones in this sample may be carry-over from other donors' samples. Each CDR3 is given with its conserved first and last residue. Fields, in order: D gene, clone size, J gene, V gene, CDR3 DNA, CDR3 protein. D genes are given only for firm matches. Only some rows state a clone size, as once, few, many or a class for expanded clones.

D gene: TRBD1
clone size: NA
J gene: TRBJ1-4
V gene: TRBV18
CDR3 DNA: TGTGCCAGCTCACTCGGACAGGTCGCAACTAATGAAAAACTGTTTTTT
CDR3 protein: CASSLGQVATNEKLFF

D gene: NA
clone size: NA
J gene: TRBJ1-2
V gene: TRBV6-6
CDR3 DNA: TGTGCCAGCAGTTACCTATATGAGGGGGACTATGGCTACACCTTC
CDR3 protein: CASSYLYEGDYGYTF

D gene: NA
clone size: NA
J gene: TRBJ2-5
V gene: TRBV19
CDR3 DNA: TGTGCCAGTAGTATGTTTCGACAGGACCAAGAGACCCAGTACTTC
CDR3 protein: CASSMFRQDQETQYF

D gene: TRBD1
clone size: NA
J gene: TRBJ2-2
V gene: TRBV29-1
CDR3 DNA: TGCAGCGTTGAAGTAATCGGGACAGGGAAAAGCGGGGAGCTGTTTTTT
CDR3 protein: CSVEVIGTGKSGELFF

D gene: NA
clone size: NA
J gene: TRBJ1-2
V gene: TRBV29-1
CDR3 DNA: TGCAGCGTTGGTAGCTGGGGGGGGAACTATGGCTACACCTTC
CDR3 protein: CSVGSWGGNYGYTF

D gene: TRBD2
clone size: NA
J gene: TRBJ2-3
V gene: TRBV11-2
CDR3 DNA: TGTGCCAGCAGCCGTAGCGGGGCCGTCACAGATACGCAGTATTTT
CDR3 protein: CASSRSGAVTDTQYF

D gene: NA
clone size: NA
J gene: TRBJ1-1
V gene: TRBV15
CDR3 DNA: TGTGCCACCAGCAGAGGGTGGGGGGGGCCGTCTAACACTGAAGCTTTCTTT
CDR3 protein: CATSRGWGGPSNTEAFF

D gene: TRBD2
clone size: once
J gene: TRBJ2-1
V gene: TRBV4-2
CDR3 DNA: TGTGCCAGCAGCCAAGAGGAGCGGGGGGGCCATCGCTCCTTCTTC
CDR3 protein: CASSQEERGGHRSFF

D gene: TRBD2
clone size: NA
J gene: TRBJ2-1
V gene: TRBV27
CDR3 DNA: TGTGCCAGCAGTTTATCGGAGCGGGGGGGTATCTCTGAGCAGTTCTTC
CDR3 protein: CASSLSERGGISEQFF

D gene: NA
clone size: NA
J gene: TRBJ2-5
V gene: TRBV7-2
CDR3 DNA: TGTGCCAGCAGCTTACTAGGGACATTCCAAGAGACCCAGTACTTC
CDR3 protein: CASSLLGTFQETQYF

D gene: NA
clone size: NA
J gene: TRBJ1-3
V gene: TRBV7-9
CDR3 DNA: TGTGCCAGCTCCCAGACGGCTGGAAACACCATATATTTT
CDR3 protein: CASSQTAGNTIYF

D gene: NA
clone size: few
J gene: TRBJ1-2
V gene: TRBV6-5
CDR3 DNA: TGTGCCAGCAGTGAACAGGGCTCTGACTATGGCTACACCTTC
CDR3 protein: CASSEQGSDYGYTF

D gene: NA
clone size: NA
J gene: TRBJ2-2
V gene: TRBV6-4
CDR3 DNA: TGTGCCAGCAGTGAGGGTCTGAACACCGGGGAGCTGTTTTTT
CDR3 protein: CASSEGLNTGELFF

D gene: NA
clone size: NA
J gene: TRBJ1-5
V gene: TRBV2
CDR3 DNA: TGTGCCAGCAGTGCCCCCAGGAGTTTATTTCAGCCCCAGCATTTT
CDR3 protein: CASSAPRSLFQPQHF

D gene: NA
clone size: NA
J gene: TRBJ2-3
V gene: TRBV5-1
CDR3 DNA: TGCGCCAGCAGCCCTACCCTGACAGGAGACACAGATACGCAGTATTTT
CDR3 protein: CASSPTLTGDTDTQYF

D gene: TRBD2
clone size: NA
J gene: TRBJ2-1
V gene: TRBV19
CDR3 DNA: TGTGCCAGTAGGGAACTAGCGGGACTCAATGAGCAGTTCTTC
CDR3 protein: CASRELAGLNEQFF

D gene: NA
clone size: NA
J gene: TRBJ1-2
V gene: TRBV11-2
CDR3 DNA: TGTGCCAGCAGCATGGAGAACTATGGCTACACCTTC
CDR3 protein: CASSMENYGYTF

D gene: NA
clone size: NA
J gene: TRBJ1-2
V gene: TRBV11-2
CDR3 DNA: TGTGCCAGCAGCTTGGGGAACTGGGGCTACACCTTC
CDR3 protein: CASSLGNWGYTF

D gene: NA
clone size: NA
J gene: TRBJ1-5
V gene: TRBV28
CDR3 DNA: TGTGCCAGCACCCCCGTTGAGGGTGGGGGTCAGCCCCAGCATTTT
CDR3 protein: CASTPVEGGGQPQHF

D gene: NA
clone size: NA
J gene: TRBJ2-6
V gene: TRBV5-1
CDR3 DNA: TGCGCCAGCAGCATTGAGAGCTCTGGGGCCAACGTCCTGACTTTC
CDR3 protein: CASSIESSGANVLTF

D gene: NA
clone size: NA
J gene: TRBJ2-1
V gene: TRBV7-9
CDR3 DNA: TGTGCCAGCAACCGGGACAACGAGCAGTTCTTC
CDR3 protein: CASNRDNEQFF

D gene: NA
clone size: NA
J gene: TRBJ1-2
V gene: TRBV5-4
CDR3 DNA: TGTGCCAGCAGTGGGGCCGCGTGGGGCTACACCTTC
CDR3 protein: CASSGAAWGYTF

D gene: NA
clone size: NA
J gene: TRBJ1-1
V gene: TRBV10-3
CDR3 DNA: TGTGCCATCAGACACAGCCTGTTGAACACTGAAGCTTTCTTT
CDR3 protein: CAIRHSLLNTEAFF

D gene: NA
clone size: NA
J gene: TRBJ2-2
V gene: TRBV11-3
CDR3 DNA: TGTGCCAGCAGCGAGTCGTTCGGGGAGAACACCGGGGAGCTGTTTTTT
CDR3 protein: CASSESFGENTGELFF

D gene: NA
clone size: NA
J gene: TRBJ2-3
V gene: TRBV5-1
CDR3 DNA: TGCGCCAGCAGCTTTGACAGCACAGATACGCAGTATTTT
CDR3 protein: CASSFDSTDTQYF

D gene: TRBD1
clone size: NA
J gene: TRBJ1-2
V gene: TRBV15
CDR3 DNA: TGTGCCACCAGCAGAGATAGGTGGACAGGATATGGCTACACCTTC
CDR3 protein: CATSRDRWTGYGYTF

D gene: NA
clone size: few
J gene: TRBJ1-5
V gene: TRBV6-6
CDR3 DNA: TGTGCCAGCAGCCGAAGGGGGTACGATCAGCCCCAGCATTTT
CDR3 protein: CASSRRGYDQPQHF

D gene: NA
clone size: NA
J gene: TRBJ2-3
V gene: TRBV4-1
CDR3 DNA: TGCGCCAGCAGCCAAGCGGGTTTAGGGACCGATACGCAGTATTTT
CDR3 protein: CASSQAGLGTDTQYF

D gene: NA
clone size: NA
J gene: TRBJ2-3
V gene: TRBV30
CDR3 DNA: TGTGCCCGGAATTTTGGGGTTTCGACAGATACGCAGTATTTT
CDR3 protein: CARNFGVSTDTQYF

D gene: NA
clone size: NA
J gene: TRBJ1-1
V gene: TRBV13
CDR3 DNA: TGTGCCAGCAGCACCCATGGAGGCGGGGGCACTGAAGCTTTCTTT
CDR3 protein: CASSTHGGGGTEAFF

D gene: TRBD1
clone size: NA
J gene: TRBJ1-5
V gene: TRBV5-1
CDR3 DNA: TGCGCCAGCAGCCTGACAGGGGGCGCCGACGGTAGCAATCAGCCCCAGCATTTT
CDR3 protein: CASSLTGGADGSNQPQHF

D gene: NA
clone size: NA
J gene: TRBJ2-7
V gene: TRBV15
CDR3 DNA: TGTGCCACCAGCAGAGCCTACGAGGCCTACGAGCAGTACTTC
CDR3 protein: CATSRAYEAYEQYF

D gene: TRBD1
clone size: few
J gene: TRBJ1-1
V gene: TRBV7-2
CDR3 DNA: TGTGCCAGCAGCTTACTGGGACAGGGGATGAACACTGAAGCTTTCTTT
CDR3 protein: CASSLLGQGMNTEAFF

D gene: TRBD1
clone size: NA
J gene: TRBJ1-5
V gene: TRBV6-6
CDR3 DNA: TGTGCCAGCACCCCACAGGGGATGGTTACTCAGCCCCAGCATTTT
CDR3 protein: CASTPQGMVTQPQHF

D gene: TRBD1
clone size: NA
J gene: TRBJ2-7
V gene: TRBV25-1
CDR3 DNA: TGTGCCAGCAGTGGTATGGGACAGCGACTCTACGAGCAGTACTTC
CDR3 protein: CASSGMGQRLYEQYF

D gene: TRBD2
clone size: NA
J gene: TRBJ2-2
V gene: TRBV7-8
CDR3 DNA: TGTGCCAGCAGCTTAAGACTAGCGGGGACACCGGCGAGCACCGGGGAGCTGTTTTTT
CDR3 protein: CASSLRLAGTPASTGELFF

D gene: TRBD1
clone size: NA
J gene: TRBJ1-2
V gene: TRBV29-1
CDR3 DNA: TGCAGCGAATCGCCCGGACAGGGGTTTGGCTACACCTTC
CDR3 protein: CSESPGQGFGYTF